This T cell receptor (beta chain) was sequenced for a study of blood T cell repertoires in COVID-19. Study details: Both acute and convalescent COVID-19 samples were obtained from the United States, Italy and Spain. PBMCs, B-cell-depleted T cells, or T cells were the source of the cDNA or gDNA that made up the material.

Original data processing: Using reference gene primer amplification, nucleated cell counts were estimated. TCRdb's table, derived via immunoSEQ multiplex PCR, lists solely in-frame clones and lacks some. The V and J calls and the clone size are those of that table, but D and trimming were determined from the DNA. The sample holds about 76,000 clones, roughly 85% seen once. Unmatched junction bases numbered 10, after V lost 5 bases and J lost 5 bases. Germline V gives CDR1 SEHNR, CDR2 FQNEAQ (reference sequence). CDR3 length: 17 residues. The chain employs TRBV7-9 and TRBJ2-2, with TRBD2 matching over 11 bases. The sequencing input was peripheral blood. The receptor was isolated from a man aged 30 to 39 with acute or convalescent COVID-19. CDR3 coding DNA: TGTGCCAGCAGCATTACCGGGACTAGCGGTTTAACCGGGGAGCTGTTTTTT. It yields the protein CASSITGTSGLTGELFF.